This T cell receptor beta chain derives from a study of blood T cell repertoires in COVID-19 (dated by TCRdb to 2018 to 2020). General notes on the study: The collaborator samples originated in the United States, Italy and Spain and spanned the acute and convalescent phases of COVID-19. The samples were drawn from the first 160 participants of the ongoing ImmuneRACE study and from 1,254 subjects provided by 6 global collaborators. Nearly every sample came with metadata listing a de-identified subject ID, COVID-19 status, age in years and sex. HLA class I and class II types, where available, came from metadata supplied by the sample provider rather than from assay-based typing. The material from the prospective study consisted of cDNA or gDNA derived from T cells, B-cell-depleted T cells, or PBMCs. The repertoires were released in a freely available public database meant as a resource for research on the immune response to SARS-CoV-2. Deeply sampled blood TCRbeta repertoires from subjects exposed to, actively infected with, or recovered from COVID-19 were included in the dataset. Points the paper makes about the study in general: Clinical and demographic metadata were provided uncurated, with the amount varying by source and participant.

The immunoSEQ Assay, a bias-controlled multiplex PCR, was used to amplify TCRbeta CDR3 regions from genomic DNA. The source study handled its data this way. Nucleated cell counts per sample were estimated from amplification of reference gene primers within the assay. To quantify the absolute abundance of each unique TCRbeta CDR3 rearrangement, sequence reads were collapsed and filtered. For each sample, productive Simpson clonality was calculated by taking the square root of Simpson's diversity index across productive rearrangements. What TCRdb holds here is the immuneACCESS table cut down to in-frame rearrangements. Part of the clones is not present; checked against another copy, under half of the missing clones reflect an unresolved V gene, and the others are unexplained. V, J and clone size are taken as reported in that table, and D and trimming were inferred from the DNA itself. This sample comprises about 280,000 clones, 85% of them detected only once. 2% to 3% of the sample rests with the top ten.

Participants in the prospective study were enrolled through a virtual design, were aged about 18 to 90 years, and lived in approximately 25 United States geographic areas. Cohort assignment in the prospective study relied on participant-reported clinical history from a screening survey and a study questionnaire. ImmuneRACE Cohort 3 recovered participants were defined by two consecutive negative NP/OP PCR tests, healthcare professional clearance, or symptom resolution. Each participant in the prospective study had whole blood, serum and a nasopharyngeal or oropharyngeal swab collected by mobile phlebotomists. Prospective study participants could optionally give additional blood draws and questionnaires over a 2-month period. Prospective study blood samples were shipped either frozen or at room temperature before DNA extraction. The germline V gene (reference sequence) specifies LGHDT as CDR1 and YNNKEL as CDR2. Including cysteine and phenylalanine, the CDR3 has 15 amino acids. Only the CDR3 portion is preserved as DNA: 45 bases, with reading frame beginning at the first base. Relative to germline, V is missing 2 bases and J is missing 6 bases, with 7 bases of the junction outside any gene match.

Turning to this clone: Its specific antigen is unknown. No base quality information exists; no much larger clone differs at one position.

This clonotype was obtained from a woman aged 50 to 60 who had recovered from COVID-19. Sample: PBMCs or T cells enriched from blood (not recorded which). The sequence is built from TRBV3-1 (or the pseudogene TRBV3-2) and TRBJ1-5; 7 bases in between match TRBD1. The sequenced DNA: TGTGCCAGCAGCCAATCGACAGGGAGTGGTCAGCCCCAGCATTTT. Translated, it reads CASSQSTGSGQPQHF.